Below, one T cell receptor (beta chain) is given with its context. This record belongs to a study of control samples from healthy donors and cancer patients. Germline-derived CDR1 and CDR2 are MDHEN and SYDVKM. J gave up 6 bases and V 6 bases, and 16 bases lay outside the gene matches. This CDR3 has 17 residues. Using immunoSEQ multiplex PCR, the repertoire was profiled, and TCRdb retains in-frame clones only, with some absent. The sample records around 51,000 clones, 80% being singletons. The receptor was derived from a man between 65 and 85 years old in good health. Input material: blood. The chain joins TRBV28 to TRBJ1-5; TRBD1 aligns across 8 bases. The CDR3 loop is CASSPTPRGPVGQPQHF. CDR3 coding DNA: TGTGCCAGCAGCCCTACCCCCAGGGGGCCGGTAGGTCAGCCCCAGCATTTT.